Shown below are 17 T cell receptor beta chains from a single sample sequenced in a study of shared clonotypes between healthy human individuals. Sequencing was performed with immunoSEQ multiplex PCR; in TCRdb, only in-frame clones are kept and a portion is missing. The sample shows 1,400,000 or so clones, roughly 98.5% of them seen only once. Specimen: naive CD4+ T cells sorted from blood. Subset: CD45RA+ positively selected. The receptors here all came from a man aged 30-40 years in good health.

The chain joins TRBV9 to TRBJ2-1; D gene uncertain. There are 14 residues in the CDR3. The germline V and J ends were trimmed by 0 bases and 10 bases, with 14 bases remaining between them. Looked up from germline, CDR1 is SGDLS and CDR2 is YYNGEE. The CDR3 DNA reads TGTGCCAGCAGCGTAGACCCCACCTCAACCGAGCAGTTCTTC. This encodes CASSVDPTSTEQFF.

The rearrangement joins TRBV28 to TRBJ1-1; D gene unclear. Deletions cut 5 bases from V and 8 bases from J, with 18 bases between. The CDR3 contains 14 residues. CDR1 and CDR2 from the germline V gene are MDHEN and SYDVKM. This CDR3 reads CASSPSQADKEAFF. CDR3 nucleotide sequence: TGTGCCAGCAGTCCCTCTCAAGCCGACAAAGAAGCTTTCTTT.

CDR3 region: CASSSGTVNTGELFF. The CDR3 DNA reads TGTGCCAGCAGTTCCGGGACAGTGAACACCGGGGAGCTGTTTTTT. The chain couples TRBV7-6 to TRBJ2-2, with 7 bases matching TRBD1. Germline values: CDR1 SGHVS, CDR2 FNYEAQ. This CDR3 region has 15 residues. Germline trimming cut 6 bases from V and 1 base from J; bases unmatched to any gene: 5.

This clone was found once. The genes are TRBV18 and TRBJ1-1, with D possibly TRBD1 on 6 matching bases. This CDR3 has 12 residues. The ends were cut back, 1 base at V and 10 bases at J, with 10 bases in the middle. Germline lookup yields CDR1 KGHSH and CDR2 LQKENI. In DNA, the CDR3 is TGTGCCAGCTCACCACGTGAGGGGGGAGCTTTCTTT. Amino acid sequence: CASSPREGGAFF.

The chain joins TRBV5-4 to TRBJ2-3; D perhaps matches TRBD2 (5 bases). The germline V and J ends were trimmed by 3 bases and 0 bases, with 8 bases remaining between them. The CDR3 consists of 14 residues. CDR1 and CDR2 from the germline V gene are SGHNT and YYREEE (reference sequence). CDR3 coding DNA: TGTGCCAGCAGCTACGGGGTTAGCACAGATACGCAGTATTTT. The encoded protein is CASSYGVSTDTQYF.

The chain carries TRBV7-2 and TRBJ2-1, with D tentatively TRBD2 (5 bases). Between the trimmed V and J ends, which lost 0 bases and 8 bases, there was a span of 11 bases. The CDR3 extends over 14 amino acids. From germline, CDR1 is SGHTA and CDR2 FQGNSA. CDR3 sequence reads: CASSLALDGYEQFF. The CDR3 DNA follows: TGTGCCAGCAGCTTAGCACTAGATGGCTATGAGCAGTTCTTC.

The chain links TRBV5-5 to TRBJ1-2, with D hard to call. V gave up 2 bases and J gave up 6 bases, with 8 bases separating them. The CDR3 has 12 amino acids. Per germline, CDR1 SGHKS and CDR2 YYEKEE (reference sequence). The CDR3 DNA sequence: TGTGCCAGCAGCTTTACGGGCAATGGCTACACCTTC. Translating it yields CASSFTGNGYTF.

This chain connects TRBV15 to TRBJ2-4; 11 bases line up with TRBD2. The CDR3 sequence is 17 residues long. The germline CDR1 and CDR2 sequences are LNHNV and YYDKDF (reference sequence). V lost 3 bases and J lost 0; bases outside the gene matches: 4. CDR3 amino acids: CATSSMTSGVAKNIQYF. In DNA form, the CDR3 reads TGTGCCACCAGCAGTATGACTAGCGGGGTAGCCAAAAACATTCAGTACTTC.

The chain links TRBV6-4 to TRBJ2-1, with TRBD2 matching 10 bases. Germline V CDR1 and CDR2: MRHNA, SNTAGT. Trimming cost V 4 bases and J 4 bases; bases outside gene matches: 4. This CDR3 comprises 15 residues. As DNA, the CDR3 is TGTGCCAGCAGTGGACTAGCGGGCTTTTACAATGAGCAGTTCTTC. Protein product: CASSGLAGFYNEQFF.

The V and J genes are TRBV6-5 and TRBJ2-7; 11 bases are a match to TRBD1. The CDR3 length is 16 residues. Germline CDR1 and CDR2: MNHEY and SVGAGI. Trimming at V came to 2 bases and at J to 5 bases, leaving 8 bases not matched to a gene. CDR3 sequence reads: CASSYLQGQGVNEQYF. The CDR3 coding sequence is TGTGCCAGCAGTTACCTTCAGGGACAGGGGGTCAACGAGCAGTACTTC.

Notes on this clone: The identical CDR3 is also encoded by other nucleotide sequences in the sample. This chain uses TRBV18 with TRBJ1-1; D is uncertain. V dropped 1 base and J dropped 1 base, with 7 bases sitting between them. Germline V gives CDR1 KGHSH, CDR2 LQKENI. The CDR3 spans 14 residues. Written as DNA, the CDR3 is TGTGCCAGCTCACCACTGGGTGCGAACACTGAAGCTTTCTTT. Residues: CASSPLGANTEAFF.

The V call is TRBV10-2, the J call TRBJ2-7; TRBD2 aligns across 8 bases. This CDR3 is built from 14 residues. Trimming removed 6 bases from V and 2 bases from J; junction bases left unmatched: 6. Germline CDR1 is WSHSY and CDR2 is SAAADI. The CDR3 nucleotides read TGCGCCAGCAGCTTGACTAGCGCCACCTACGAGCAGTACTTC. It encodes CASSLTSATYEQYF.

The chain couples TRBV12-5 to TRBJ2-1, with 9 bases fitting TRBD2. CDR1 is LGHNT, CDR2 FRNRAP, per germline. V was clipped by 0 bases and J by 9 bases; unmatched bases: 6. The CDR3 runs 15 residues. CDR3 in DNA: TGTGCTAGTGGTTTGGTACGGCGGGAGGGGCTTGAGCAGTTCTTC. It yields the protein CASGLVRREGLEQFF.

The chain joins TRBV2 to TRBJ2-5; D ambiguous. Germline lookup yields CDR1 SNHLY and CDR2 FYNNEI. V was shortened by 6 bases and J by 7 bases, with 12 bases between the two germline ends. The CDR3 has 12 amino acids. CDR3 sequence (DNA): TGTGCCAGCAGCCGAATGAGTGGGACCCAGTACTTC. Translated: CASSRMSGTQYF.

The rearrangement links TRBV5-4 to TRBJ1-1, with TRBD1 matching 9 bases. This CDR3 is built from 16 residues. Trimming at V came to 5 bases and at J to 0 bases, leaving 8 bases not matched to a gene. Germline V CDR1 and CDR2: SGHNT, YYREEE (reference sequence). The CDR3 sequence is CASSLPGQGMNTEAFF. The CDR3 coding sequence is TGTGCCAGCAGTCTCCCGGGACAGGGAATGAACACTGAAGCTTTCTTT.

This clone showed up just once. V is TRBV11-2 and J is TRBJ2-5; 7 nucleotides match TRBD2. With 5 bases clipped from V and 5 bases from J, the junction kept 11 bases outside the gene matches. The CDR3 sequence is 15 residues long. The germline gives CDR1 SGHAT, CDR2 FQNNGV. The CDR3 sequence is CASSPREEVPETQYF. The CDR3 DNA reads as TGTGCCAGCAGCCCTCGGGAGGAGGTGCCTGAGACCCAGTACTTC.

DNA for the CDR3: TGTGCTAGTGGTATTGGACAGAACACAGATACGCAGTATTTT. It translates to CASGIGQNTDTQYF. This chain uses TRBV12-5 with TRBJ2-3; tentative D call: TRBD1 (6 bases). CDR1 is LGHNT, CDR2 FRNRAP, per germline. The length of the CDR3 is 14 residues. V lost 5 bases, J lost 2 bases, and 11 bases lay in between.